This T cell receptor (beta chain) was captured by sequencing in a study of cytomegalovirus exposure and HLA in healthy donors (dated by TCRdb to between 2016 and 2019). The study in broad terms: According to an earlier analysis of 550 to 700 of the donors, some 170 million T cells yielded 90 million to 130 million unique TCR beta sequences and about 300 Gb of sequence data. To predict cytomegalovirus infection status, the study combined high-throughput TCR immunosequencing, statistical association of individual TCRs with disease status, and machine learning. Because of strong linkage in the cohort, roughly five DR-DQ haplotypes were treated as single units for association and clustering. Among about 400 genotyped donors of the cohort, an average of approximately 200,000 unique TCR beta nucleotide sequences was sequenced per donor, of which about 19% were non-productive. The number of typed donors differed by locus: about 629-640 for A, B, C, DRB1 and DQB1; 522 for DQA1; approximately 600 for DPA1; and roughly 450 for DPB1. The genetic ancestry cluster associated with self-reported Caucasian donors included 70% to 85% of the 398 genotyped donors. In an earlier analysis of roughly 600 of the donors, high-throughput TCR beta sequencing was used to judge whether each TCR beta V gene segment behaved as functional or pseudogenic. Rather than using new phenotypic data, the later analysis identified candidate immune exposures from TCR beta sequences and from how often those sequences occurred across donors. In addition to the first cohort of roughly 700 subjects, a separate validation cohort of 120 different subjects was used. Every repertoire in the discovery cohort had been generated on one and the same sequencing platform. An early release covering 550 to 650 HLA-typed donors comprised about 320 gigabases of sequencing data and around 80 million unique TCR sequences. The study profiled the T cell repertoires of 550 to 700 subjects by immunosequencing and related them to cytomegalovirus serostatus. Class I and class II HLA loci were covered by the typing at four-digit resolution. The study aimed to test whether signatures of past pathogen exposure could be identified by cataloging public T cell receptors. In a later genetic analysis, genome-wide SNP genotypes for about three fifths of the roughly 670 donors were used, and that subset was treated as a discovery cohort. In a later analysis, previously published TCR beta repertoires from 666 donors were re-analyzed and high-resolution HLA genotyping was added so that TCR occurrence patterns could be studied. Alongside the repertoire data, information on donor age, sex, ethnicity and CMV serostatus was compiled. General findings and caveats noted by the study authors: In a later genetic analysis, fewer N-insertions in productive TCRs were reported among donors in an Asian-associated ancestry cluster than the approximately 710-donor mean. A further reported finding was that TCR beta sequences accurately predicted the HLA-A and HLA-B alleles for most subjects in the first cohort. Roughly uniform sequencing depth across donors was assumed in presence/absence analyses, although this assumption may not hold. In an earlier analysis of approximately 590 of the donors, most TCR beta V segments appeared in productive rearrangements about 90% or about 30% of the time, broadly matching IMGT annotations. The sequencing pipeline was judged likely to have produced a cluster of highly shared sequence variants as a technical artifact. Linkage disequilibrium might explain the correlated functional status among segregating V segments, but an unknown experimental factor could not be excluded. In vitro tests confirmed that three of the cytomegalovirus-associated TCR beta chains recognize cytomegalovirus antigens. The study gave a list of 150 to 200 TCR beta chains associated with cytomegalovirus. A later analysis found that HLA-associated TCR beta chains were more clonally expanded and had lower generation probabilities than equally common non-associated chains. Several of the top co-occurrence clusters appeared to be linked to parvovirus B19, influenza, CMV and Epstein-Barr virus, according to a later analysis. The authors suggested that the approach could potentially be extended to other disease states and immunological phenotypes. When HLA alleles, especially DR and DQ, strongly co-occurred, TCR associations were difficult to assign to individual alleles. Some IMGT-functional V segments, including TRBV6-2 and TRBV6-3, could not be distinguished by the 87-base-pair reads and were therefore excluded. A later analysis found that TCR association rates varied across HLA loci, with DRB1 alleles showing the most associated TCRs and HLA-C alleles the fewest. At a false discovery rate of 0.05, a later analysis linked approximately 18,000 TCR beta sequences to specific HLA alleles. The only immune exposure information available for the cohort was CMV serostatus. In a later analysis, most CMV-associated TCR beta chains were found to appear HLA-restricted, with HLA associations seemingly driven largely by CMV exposure. Most TCR sequences were observed very rarely across donors, whereas some public TCRs were present in many individuals. V-gene and J-gene trimming of TCR beta chains was associated with a missense DCLRE1C variant in a later genetic analysis, and the association was replicated in an independent cohort. This cohort had only TCR beta chains sequenced, and the lack of alpha or paired-chain data limited which features could be detected. The earlier analysis of 450 to 700 of the donors excluded over 15 rarely observed V segments, including chromosome 9 orphons, because counts were too low. Because HLA typing was unavailable for some donors at each locus, only the typed subset was used in association tests. The classifier was reported to diagnose cytomegalovirus status with high specificity and sensitivity in both the original cohort and the validation cohort.

Library preparation was by the immunoSEQ multiplex PCR assay. The multiplex PCR relied on a mix of 60 forward primers for TCR Vbeta segments and 13 reverse primers for TCR Jbeta segments. A multiplex PCR assay on genomic DNA amplified the CDR3 region of rearranged TCR beta genes. Amplified TCR beta libraries were sequenced as 87-base-pair reads on the Illumina HiSeq System. In the authors' own workflow: A later analysis counted around 72 million unique TCR beta chains across the 550 to 750 repertoires, and about 10 million of these chains were shared by at least two donors. A nearest-neighbor algorithm error-corrected the raw reads and collapsed the reads into unique sequences, merging closely related sequences to remove PCR and sequencing errors. Alignment of CDR3 sequences to IMGT reference sequences was used to assign V, D and J gene segments. For a sequence to be retained, a match of at least six nucleotides to both a V gene segment and a J gene segment was required. A rearrangement counted as productive if the CDR3 had no stop codons and remained in frame with V and J, and every other rearrangement counted as non-productive. CDR3 was defined according to IMGT convention as the region running from the second conserved V-encoded cysteine to the conserved J-encoded phenylalanine. Sequences without an unambiguous match to a single V gene segment were excluded from the earlier analysis of about 630 of the donors. An earlier analysis of about 600 of the donors called V segments functional above 56.7% productive rearrangements and segregating when the between-donor standard deviation exceeded 5%. A statistical classification framework was built for diagnosing cytomegalovirus status from the catalog of TCR beta chain sequences. In a later analysis, TCR nucleotide sequences were compared against IMGT/GENE-DB human TR gene sequences so that V and J genes could be assigned. A later analysis assigned CDR3 sequences and most-parsimonious VDJ recombination scenarios with the TCRdist pipeline. In a later analysis, every TCR beta chain was defined by the combination of its CDR3 amino acid sequence and its V-gene family, and reads without a unique V-gene family were dropped. A later analysis removed 592 highly shared, low-generation-probability nucleotide sequences to deal with suspected cross-contamination and a sequencing artifact. A later analysis calculated a clonal expansion index for each public chain from normalized within-repertoire ranks of inferred template counts. In a later analysis, generation probabilities were computed with a VDJ recombination model fitted to out-of-frame rearrangements, and the resulting probabilities were checked against IGoR. Hypergeometric tests were used in a later analysis to score TCR-TCR, TCR-HLA and TCR-CMV co-occurrence, with a repertoire-size bias correction applied to the TCR pairs. In a later analysis, false discovery rates were estimated by permuting HLA or CMV assignments 20 times. A later analysis grouped co-occurring TCRs with DBSCAN, adding TCRdist sequence similarity when clustering within HLA-allele-positive subsets. Co-occurrence clustering excluded repertoires with fewer than 30,000 or more than 120,000 public chains, plus five with anomalous nucleotide sharing. TCRdb took over this immuneACCESS table, retaining in-frame rearrangements with V and J assigned. Such tables are incomplete; in checked studies, under half of the missing clones stem from an unresolved V gene, and the remainder is unexplained. V, J and clone size are those of that table, while D and trimming were read from the DNA. The sample table shows roughly 120,000 clones, and 60% to 70% are seen once. The ten largest account for roughly 9.8% of the sample.

The cohort was made up of 500 to 800 healthy bone marrow donors. At the time of sampling, every cohort member was nominally healthy, though immune exposures that went unrecorded were likely present. The donor tested CMV seropositive and was one of the 289 seropositive cohort members. A peripheral blood sample was provided by each donor, and peripheral blood mononuclear cells were used for TCR beta sequencing. Genomic DNA was extracted from the blood cell samples with the Qiagen DNeasy Blood Extraction Kit. On this clone: Its antigen specificity is not known. The input lacks base qualities; no much larger clone sits a single base away.

CDR1 is given as GTSNPN and CDR2 as SVGIG, both from the germline V gene (reference sequence). V loses 0 bases at its end and J loses 6 bases; junction bases beyond the gene matches: 13. The CDR3 starts with the cysteine, ends with the phenylalanine, and has 17 residues. The retained sequence is limited to the CDR3, 51 bases, with the frame set at the first base. This TCR was sampled from a woman in her forties in good health and CMV-seropositive. The V gene is TRBV30 and the J gene is TRBJ2-3; 9 bases in the junction line up with TRBD2. The sample consisted of PBMCs. Read as DNA, the sequence is TGTGCCTGGAGTGTGTTGGGGGGCGGGAGGGGGTATGATACGCAGTATTTT. This yields the protein CAWSVLGGGRGYDTQYF.